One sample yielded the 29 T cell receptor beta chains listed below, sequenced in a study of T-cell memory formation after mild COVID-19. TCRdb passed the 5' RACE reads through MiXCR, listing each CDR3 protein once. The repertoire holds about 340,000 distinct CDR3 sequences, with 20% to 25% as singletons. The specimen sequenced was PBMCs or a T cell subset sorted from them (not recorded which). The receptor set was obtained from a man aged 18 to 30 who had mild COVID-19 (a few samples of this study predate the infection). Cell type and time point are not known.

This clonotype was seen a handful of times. CDR3 bases: TGTGCCAGCAGTGAAGCTCGACAGATAGGGGGTACTGAAGCTTTCTTT. Translating gives CASSEARQIGGTEAFF. The chain recombines TRBV2 with TRBJ1-1, with D perhaps matching TRBD1 (6 bases). The V gene lost 0 bases and the J gene lost 5 bases, with 16 bases spanning the gap. The germline CDR1 and CDR2 sequences are SNHLY and FYNNEI. This CDR3 spans 16 amino acids.

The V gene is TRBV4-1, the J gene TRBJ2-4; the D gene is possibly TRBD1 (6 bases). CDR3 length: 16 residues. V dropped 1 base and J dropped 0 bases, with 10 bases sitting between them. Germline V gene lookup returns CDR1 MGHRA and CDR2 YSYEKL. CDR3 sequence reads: CASSQGVRGAKNIQYF. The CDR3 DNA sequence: TGCGCCAGCAGCCAAGGTGTCAGGGGAGCCAAAAACATTCAGTACTTC.

The DNA for the CDR3 is TGTGCCAGCTCACCCCCAACTAATGAAAAACTGTTTTTT. Its translation: CASSPPTNEKLFF. The chain carries TRBV18 and TRBJ1-4; no firm D call. This CDR3 is built from 13 residues. Trimming cost V 3 bases and J 0 bases, with 2 bases left between them. Germline CDR1 and CDR2: KGHSH and LQKENI. The full variable domain, in which reference TRBV18 and TRBJ1-4 provide the parts outside the CDR3, is NAGVMQNPRHLVRRRGQEARLRCSPMKGHSHVYWYRQLPEEGLKFMVYLQKENIIDESGMPKERFSAEFPKEGPSILRIQQVVRGDSAAYFCASSPPTNEKLFFGSGTQLSVL.

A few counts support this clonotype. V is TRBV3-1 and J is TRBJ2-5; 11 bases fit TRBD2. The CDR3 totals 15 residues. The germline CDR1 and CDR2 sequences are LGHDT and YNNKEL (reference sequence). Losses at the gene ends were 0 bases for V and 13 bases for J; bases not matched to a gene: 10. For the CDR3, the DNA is TGTGCCAGCAGCCAAGATTCGGCTAGCGGGGGGAGACGGTACTTC. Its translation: CASSQDSASGGRRYF.

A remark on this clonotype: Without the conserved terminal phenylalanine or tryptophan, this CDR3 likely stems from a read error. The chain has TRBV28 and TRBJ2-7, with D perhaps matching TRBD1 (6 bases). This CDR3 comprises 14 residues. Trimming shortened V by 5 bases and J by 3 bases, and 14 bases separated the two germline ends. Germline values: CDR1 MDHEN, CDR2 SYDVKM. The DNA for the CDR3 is TGTGCCAGCAGTGCATGGGACACTTACTACGAGCAGTACATC. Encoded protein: CASSAWDTYYEQYI.

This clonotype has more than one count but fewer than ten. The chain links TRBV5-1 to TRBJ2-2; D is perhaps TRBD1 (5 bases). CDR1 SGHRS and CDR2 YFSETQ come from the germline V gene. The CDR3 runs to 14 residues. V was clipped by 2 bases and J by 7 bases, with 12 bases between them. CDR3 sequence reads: CASSFGRRGGELFF. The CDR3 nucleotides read TGCGCCAGCAGCTTCGGTCGTAGGGGCGGGGAGCTGTTTTTT.

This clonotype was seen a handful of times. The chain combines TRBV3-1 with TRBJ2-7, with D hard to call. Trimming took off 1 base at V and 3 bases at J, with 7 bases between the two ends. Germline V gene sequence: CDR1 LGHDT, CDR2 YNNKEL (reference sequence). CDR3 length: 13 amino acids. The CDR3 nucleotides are TGTGCCAGCAGCCAAGGAAGATTCTACGAGCAGTACTTC. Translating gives CASSQGRFYEQYF.

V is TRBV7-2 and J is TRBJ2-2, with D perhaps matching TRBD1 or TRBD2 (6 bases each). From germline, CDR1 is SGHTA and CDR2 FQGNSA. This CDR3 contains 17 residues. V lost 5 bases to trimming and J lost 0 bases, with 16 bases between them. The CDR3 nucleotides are TGTGCCAGCAGCCCCGCGATGGGGGGCCCGAACACCGGGGAGCTGTTTTTT. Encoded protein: CASSPAMGGPNTGELFF.

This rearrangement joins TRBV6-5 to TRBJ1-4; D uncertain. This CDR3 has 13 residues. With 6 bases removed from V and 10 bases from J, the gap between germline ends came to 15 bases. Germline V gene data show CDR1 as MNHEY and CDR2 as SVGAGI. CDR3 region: CASRPLRWGKLFF. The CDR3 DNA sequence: TGTGCCAGCAGGCCCCTTCGGTGGGGAAAACTGTTTTTT.

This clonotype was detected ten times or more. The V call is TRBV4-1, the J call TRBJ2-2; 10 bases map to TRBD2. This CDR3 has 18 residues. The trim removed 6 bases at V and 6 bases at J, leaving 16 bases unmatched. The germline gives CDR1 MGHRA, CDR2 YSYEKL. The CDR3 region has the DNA TGCGCCAGCAGTAAGGGCCCTAGCGGGGGACTGACCGCCGGGGAGCTGTTTTTT. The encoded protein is CASSKGPSGGLTAGELFF.

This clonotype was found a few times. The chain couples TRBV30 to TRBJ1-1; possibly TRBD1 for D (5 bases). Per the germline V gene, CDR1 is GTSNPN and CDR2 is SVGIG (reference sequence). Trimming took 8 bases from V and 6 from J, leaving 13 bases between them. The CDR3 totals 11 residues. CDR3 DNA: TGTGCCATGGACCGGGGCCCTGAAGCTTTCTTT. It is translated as CAMDRGPEAFF.

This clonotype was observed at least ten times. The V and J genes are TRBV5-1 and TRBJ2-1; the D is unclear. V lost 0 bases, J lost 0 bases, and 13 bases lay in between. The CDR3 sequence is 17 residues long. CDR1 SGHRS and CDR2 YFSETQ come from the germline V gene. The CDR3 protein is CASSLEARPSSYNEQFF. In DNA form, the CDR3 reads TGCGCCAGCAGCTTGGAAGCGAGGCCGAGCTCCTACAATGAGCAGTTCTTC.

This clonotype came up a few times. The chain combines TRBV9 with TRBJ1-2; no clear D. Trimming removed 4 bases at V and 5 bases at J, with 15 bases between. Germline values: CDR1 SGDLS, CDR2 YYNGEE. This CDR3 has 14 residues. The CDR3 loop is CASSHGGVGYGYTF. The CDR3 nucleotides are TGTGCCAGCAGCCACGGTGGTGTGGGGTATGGCTACACCTTC.

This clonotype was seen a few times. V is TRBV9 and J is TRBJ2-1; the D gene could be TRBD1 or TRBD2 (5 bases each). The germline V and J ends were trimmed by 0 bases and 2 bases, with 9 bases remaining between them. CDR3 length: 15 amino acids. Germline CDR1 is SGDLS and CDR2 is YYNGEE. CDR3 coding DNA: TGTGCCAGCAGCGTAGCCCGGGGCCCCTACAATGAGCAGTTCTTC. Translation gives CASSVARGPYNEQFF. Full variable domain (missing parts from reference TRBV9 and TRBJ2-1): DSGVTQTPKHLITATGQRVTLRCSPRSGDLSVYWYQQSLDQGLQFLIQYYNGEERAKGNILERFSAQQFPDLHSELNLSSLELGDSALYFCASSVARGPYNEQFFGPGTRLTVL.

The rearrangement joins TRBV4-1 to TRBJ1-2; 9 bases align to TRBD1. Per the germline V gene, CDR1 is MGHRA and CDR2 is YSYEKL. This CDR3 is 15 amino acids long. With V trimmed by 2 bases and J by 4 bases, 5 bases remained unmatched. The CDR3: CASSQPGQGGYGYTF. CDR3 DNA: TGCGCCAGCAGCCAACCGGGACAGGGTGGCTATGGCTACACCTTC.

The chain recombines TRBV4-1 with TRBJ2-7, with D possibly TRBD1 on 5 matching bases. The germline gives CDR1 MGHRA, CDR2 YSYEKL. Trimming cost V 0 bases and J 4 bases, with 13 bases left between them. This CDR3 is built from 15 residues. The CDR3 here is CASSQDRRGSYEQYF. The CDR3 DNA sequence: TGCGCCAGCAGCCAAGATCGAAGGGGTTCGTACGAGCAGTACTTC.

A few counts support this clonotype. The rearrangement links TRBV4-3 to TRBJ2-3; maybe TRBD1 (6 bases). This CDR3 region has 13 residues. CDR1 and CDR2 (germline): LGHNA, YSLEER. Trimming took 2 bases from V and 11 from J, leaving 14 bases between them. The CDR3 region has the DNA TGCGCCAGCAGCCAACACCGGACAGAACTGCAGTATTTT. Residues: CASSQHRTELQYF.

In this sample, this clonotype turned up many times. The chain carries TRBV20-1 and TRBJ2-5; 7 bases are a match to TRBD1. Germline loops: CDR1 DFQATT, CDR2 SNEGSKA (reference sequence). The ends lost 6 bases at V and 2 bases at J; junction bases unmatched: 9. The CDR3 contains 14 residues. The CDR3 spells CSASNSGQQETQYF. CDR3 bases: TGCAGTGCCTCAAATTCGGGACAGCAAGAGACCCAGTACTTC.

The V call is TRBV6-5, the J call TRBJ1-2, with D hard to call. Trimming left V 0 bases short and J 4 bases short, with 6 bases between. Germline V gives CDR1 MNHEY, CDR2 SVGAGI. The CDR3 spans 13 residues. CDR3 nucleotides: TGTGCCAGCAGTTACTCAGATATCTATGGCTACACCTTC. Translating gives CASSYSDIYGYTF.

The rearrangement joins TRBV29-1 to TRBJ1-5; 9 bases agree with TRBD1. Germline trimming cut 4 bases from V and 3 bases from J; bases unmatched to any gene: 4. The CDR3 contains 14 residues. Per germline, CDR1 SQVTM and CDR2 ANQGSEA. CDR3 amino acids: CSVAGTGFNQPQHF. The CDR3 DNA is TGCAGCGTTGCCGGGACAGGGTTCAATCAGCCCCAGCATTTT.

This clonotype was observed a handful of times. CDR3 residues: CASSLPHVNTEAFF. The CDR3 region has the DNA TGTGCCAGCAGTCTCCCACATGTGAACACTGAAGCTTTCTTT. The gene calls are TRBV28 and TRBJ1-1; D ambiguous. V was cut by 5 bases and J by 0 bases, with 10 bases left in between. Germline V gene sequence: CDR1 MDHEN, CDR2 SYDVKM. This CDR3 region has 14 residues.

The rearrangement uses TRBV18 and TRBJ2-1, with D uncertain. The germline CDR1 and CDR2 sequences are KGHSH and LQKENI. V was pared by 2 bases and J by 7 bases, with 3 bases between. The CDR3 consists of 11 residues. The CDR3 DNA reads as TGTGCCAGCTCACCAATGAATGAGCAGTTCTTC. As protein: CASSPMNEQFF.

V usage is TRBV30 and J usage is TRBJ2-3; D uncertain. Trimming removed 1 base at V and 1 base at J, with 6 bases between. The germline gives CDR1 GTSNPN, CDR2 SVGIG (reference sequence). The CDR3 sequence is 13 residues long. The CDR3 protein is CAWSDGGTDTQYF. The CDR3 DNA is TGTGCCTGGAGTGATGGGGGCACAGATACGCAGTATTTT.

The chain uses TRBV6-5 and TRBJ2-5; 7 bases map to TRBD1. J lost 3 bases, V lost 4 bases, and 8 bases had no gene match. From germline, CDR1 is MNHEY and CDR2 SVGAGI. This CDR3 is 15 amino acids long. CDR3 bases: TGTGCCAGCAGTTTGGTCCAGGGGGACAAAGAGACCCAGTACTTC. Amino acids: CASSLVQGDKETQYF.

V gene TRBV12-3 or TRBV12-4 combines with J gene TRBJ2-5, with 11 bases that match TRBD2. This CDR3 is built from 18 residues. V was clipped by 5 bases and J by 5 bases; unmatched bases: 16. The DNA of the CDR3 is TGTGCCAGCAGTCTAACTAGCGGGGGCTACCCCGGGGGGGAGACCCAGTACTTC. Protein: CASSLTSGGYPGGETQYF.

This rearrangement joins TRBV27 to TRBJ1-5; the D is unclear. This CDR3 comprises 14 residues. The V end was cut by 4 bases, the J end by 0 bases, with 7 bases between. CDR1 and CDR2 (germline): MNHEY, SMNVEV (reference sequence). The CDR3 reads CASSSGYSNQPQHF. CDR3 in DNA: TGTGCCAGCAGTTCCGGGTATAGCAATCAGCCCCAGCATTTT.

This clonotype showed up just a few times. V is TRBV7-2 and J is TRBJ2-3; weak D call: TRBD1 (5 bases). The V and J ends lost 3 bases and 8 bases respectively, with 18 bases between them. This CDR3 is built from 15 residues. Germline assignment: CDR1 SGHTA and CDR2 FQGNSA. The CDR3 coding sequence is TGTGCCAGCAGCTTCAGAACCAGGGCTGGGCCTACGCAGTATTTT. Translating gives CASSFRTRAGPTQYF.

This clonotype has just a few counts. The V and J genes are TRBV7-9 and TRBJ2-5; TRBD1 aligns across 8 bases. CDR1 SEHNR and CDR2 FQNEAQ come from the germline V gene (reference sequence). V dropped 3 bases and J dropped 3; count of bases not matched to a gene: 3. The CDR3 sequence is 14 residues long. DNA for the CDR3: TGTGCCAGCAGCTTCCCACAGGGGGAAGAGACCCAGTACTTC. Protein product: CASSFPQGEETQYF.

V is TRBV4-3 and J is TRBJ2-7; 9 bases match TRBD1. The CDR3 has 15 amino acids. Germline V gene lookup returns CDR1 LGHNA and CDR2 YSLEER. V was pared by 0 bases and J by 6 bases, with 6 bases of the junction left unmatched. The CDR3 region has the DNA TGCGCCAGCAGCCAAGATACCGACAGGGGGGGCGAGCAGTACTTC. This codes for CASSQDTDRGGEQYF.